The T cell receptor beta chain described here comes from a study of beta chain features in type 1 diabetes. About the study: Healthy donors and patients showed comparable age, gender and cell yields. Study-wide results and caveats: Junctions at VDJ sites from type 1 diabetes patients had fewer insertions and more deletions. Researchers reported that naive, central memory and Treg TCRB repertoires appeared more similar in patients than in healthy donors. For Type 1 diabetes patients, all four CD4+ subsets carried TCRB CDR3s that were moderately but significantly shorter.

On this clone: As yet, its antigen is unknown.

Reverse transcription of all isolated RNA meant that expressed TCRB transcripts were sequenced. Assay used: immunoSEQ multiplex PCR; TCRdb lists only in-frame clones, some missing. Counted here are 250,000 to 350,000 clones, around an eighth occurring once; the ten biggest clones make up under 0.02%. The V end lost 4 bases, the J end lost 2 bases, and 15 bases lay between the germline ends. The CDR3 is 15 amino acids. Germline V gives CDR1 KGHSH, CDR2 LQKENI. The sequenced sample was naive CD4+ T cells from blood. The sequence came from a man aged 25-40 years with type 1 diabetes. The chain uses TRBV18 and TRBJ2-7, with D perhaps matching TRBD1 (6 bases). The CDR3: CASSLRQVQAYEQYF. For the CDR3, the DNA is TGTGCCAGCTCACTCAGACAGGTTCAAGCCTACGAGCAGTACTTC.